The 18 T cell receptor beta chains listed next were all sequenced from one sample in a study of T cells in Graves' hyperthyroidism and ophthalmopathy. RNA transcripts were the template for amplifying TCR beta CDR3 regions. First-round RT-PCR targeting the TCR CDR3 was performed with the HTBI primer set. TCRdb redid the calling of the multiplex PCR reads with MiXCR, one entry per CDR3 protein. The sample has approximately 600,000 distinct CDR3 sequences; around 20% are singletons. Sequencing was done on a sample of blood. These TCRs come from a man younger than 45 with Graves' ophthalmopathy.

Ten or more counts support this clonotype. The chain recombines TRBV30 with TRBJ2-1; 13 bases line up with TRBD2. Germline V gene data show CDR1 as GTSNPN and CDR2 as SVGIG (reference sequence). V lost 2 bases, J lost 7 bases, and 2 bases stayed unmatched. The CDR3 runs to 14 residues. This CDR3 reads CAWSKLAGGNEQFF. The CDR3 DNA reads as TGTGCCTGGAGTAAACTAGCGGGAGGGAATGAGCAGTTCTTC.

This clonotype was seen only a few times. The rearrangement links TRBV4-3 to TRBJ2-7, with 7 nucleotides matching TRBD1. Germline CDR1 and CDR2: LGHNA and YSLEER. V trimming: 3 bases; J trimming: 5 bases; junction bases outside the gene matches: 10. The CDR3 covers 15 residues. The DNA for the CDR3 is TGCGCCAGCAGCCATCGTCTAGGGGGCGTCGACGAGCAGTACTTC. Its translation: CASSHRLGGVDEQYF.

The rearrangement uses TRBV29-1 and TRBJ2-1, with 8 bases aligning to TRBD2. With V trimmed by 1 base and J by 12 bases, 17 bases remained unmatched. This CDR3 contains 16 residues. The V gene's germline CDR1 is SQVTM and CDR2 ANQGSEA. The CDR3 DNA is TGCAGCGTTGAAGCCCATAGCGGGATGGGTTTAGATGGGCAGTTCTTC. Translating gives CSVEAHSGMGLDGQFF.

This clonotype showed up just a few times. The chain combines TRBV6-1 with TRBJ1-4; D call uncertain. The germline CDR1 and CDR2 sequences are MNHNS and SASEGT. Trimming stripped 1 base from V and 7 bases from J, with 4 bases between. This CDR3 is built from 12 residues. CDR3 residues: CASSEVGEKLFF. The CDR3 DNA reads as TGTGCCAGCAGTGAAGTCGGTGAAAAACTGTTTTTT.

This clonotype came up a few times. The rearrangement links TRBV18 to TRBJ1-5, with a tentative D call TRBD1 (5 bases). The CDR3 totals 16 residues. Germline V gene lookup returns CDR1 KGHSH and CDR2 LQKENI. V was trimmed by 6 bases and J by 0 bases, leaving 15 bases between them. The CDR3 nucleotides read TGTGCCAGCTCGCCCCAGGGTAATAGTAGCAATCAGCCCCAGCATTTT. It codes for CASSPQGNSSNQPQHF.

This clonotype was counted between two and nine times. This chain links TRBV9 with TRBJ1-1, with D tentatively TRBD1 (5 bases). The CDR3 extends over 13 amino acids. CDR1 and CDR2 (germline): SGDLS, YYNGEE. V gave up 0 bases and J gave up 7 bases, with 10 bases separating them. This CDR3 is CASSVGQGDEAFF. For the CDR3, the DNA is TGTGCCAGCAGCGTAGGGCAGGGAGATGAAGCTTTCTTT.

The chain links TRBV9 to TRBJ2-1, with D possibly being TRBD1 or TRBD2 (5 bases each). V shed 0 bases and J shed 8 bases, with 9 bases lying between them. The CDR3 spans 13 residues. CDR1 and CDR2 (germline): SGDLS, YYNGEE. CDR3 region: CASSVVLGDEQFF. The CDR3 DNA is TGTGCCAGCAGCGTAGTTCTGGGGGATGAGCAGTTCTTC.

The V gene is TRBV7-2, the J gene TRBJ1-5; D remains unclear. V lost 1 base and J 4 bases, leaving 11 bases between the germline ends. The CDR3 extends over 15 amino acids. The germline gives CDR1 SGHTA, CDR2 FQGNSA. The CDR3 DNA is TGTGCCAGCAGCTTAGATGCTAACTATAATCAGCCCCAGCATTTT. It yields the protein CASSLDANYNQPQHF. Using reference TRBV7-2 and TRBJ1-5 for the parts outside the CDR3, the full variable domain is GAGVSQSPSNKVTEKGKDVELRCDPISGHTALYWYRQSLGQGLEFLIYFQGNSAPDKSGLPSDRFSAERTGGSVSTLTIQRTQQEDSAVYLCASSLDANYNQPQHFGDGTRLSIL.

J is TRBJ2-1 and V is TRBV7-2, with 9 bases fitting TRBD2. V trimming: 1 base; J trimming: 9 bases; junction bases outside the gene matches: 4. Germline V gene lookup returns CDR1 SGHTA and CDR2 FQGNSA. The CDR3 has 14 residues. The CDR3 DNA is TGTGCCAGCAGCTTAGGTCCTAGCGGGATTGAGCAGTTCTTC. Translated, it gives CASSLGPSGIEQFF.

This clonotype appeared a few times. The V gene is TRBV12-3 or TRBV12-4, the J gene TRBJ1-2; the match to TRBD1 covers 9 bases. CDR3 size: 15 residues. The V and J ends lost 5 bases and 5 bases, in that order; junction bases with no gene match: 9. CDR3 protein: CASSPKPTGGYGYTF. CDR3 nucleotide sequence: TGTGCCAGCAGTCCAAAACCGACAGGGGGATATGGCTACACCTTC.

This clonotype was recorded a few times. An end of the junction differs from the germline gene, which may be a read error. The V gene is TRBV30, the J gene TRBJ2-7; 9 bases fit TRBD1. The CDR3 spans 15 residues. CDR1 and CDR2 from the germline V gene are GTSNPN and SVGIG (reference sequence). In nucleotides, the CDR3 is TGTGCTTGGAGAACCGGGACAGGGAATTCCTACGAGCAGTACTTC. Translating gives CAWRTGTGNSYEQYF.

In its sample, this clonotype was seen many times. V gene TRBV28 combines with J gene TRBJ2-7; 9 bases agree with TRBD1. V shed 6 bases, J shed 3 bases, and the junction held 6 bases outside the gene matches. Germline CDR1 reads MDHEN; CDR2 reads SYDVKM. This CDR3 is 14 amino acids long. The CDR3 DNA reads TGTGCCAGCAGCGAAGGGGGACAGGGCTACGAGCAGTACTTC. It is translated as CASSEGGQGYEQYF.

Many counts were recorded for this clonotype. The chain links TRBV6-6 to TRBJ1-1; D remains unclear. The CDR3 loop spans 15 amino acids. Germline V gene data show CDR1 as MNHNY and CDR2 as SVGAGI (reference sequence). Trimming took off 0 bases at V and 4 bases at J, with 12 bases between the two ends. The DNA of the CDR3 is TGTGCCAGCAGTTACTCGAATCCAGGACTCACTGAAGCTTTCTTT. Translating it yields CASSYSNPGLTEAFF.

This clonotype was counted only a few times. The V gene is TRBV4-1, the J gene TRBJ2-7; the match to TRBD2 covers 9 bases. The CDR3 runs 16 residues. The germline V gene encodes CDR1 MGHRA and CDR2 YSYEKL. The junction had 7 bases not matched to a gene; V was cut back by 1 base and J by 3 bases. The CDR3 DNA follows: TGCGCCAGCAGCCAAGGATTTCCGACTAGCGGCTACGAGCAGTACTTC. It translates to CASSQGFPTSGYEQYF.

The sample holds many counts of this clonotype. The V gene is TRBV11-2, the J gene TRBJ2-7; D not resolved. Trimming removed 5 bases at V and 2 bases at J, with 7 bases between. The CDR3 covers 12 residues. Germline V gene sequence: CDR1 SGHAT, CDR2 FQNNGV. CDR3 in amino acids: CASSPPTYEQYF. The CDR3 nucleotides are TGTGCCAGCAGCCCTCCGACCTACGAGCAGTACTTC.

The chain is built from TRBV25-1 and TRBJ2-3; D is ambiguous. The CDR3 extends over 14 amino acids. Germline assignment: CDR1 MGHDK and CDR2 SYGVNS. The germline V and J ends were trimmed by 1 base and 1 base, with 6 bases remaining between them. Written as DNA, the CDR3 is TGTGCCAGCAGTGAATTCCAGGGCACAGATACGCAGTATTTT. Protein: CASSEFQGTDTQYF.

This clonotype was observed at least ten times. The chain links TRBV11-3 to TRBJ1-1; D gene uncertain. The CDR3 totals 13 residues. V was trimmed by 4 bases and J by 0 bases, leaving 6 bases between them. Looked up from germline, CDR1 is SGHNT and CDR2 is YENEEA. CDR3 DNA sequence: TGTGCCAGCAGCTCTTCGGTGAACACTGAAGCTTTCTTT. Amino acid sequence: CASSSSVNTEAFF.

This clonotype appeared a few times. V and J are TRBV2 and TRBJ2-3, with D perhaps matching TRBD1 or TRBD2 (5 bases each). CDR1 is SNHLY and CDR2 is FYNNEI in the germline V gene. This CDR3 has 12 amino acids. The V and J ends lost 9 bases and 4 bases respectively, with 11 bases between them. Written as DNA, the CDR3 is TGTGCCAGGGGACGAAAACCAGATACGCAGTATTTT. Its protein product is CARGRKPDTQYF.